The sample holds many counts of the clone carrying this T cell receptor beta chain. TCRdb fed the reads into MiXCR, producing one record per CDR3 protein. This table has some 220,000 distinct CDR3 sequences, over 9% appearing once. This record comes from a study of T cell repertoires in cytomegalovirus infection. There are 16 residues in the CDR3. The V segment lost 5 bases and the J segment 2 bases; nucleotides outside the gene matches: 7. Germline V gene data show CDR1 as SGHTA and CDR2 as FQGNSA. The J gene is TRBJ2-5, the V gene TRBV7-2; 11 bases match TRBD2. This TCR was sampled from a human donor in good health (CMV status not recorded). Some clones in this sample may be carry-over from other donors' samples. Sequenced input: PBMCs. This CDR3 is CASSLRLAGRQETQYF. The CDR3 region has the DNA TGTGCCAGCAGCCTTCGACTAGCGGGGAGACAAGAGACCCAGTACTTC.